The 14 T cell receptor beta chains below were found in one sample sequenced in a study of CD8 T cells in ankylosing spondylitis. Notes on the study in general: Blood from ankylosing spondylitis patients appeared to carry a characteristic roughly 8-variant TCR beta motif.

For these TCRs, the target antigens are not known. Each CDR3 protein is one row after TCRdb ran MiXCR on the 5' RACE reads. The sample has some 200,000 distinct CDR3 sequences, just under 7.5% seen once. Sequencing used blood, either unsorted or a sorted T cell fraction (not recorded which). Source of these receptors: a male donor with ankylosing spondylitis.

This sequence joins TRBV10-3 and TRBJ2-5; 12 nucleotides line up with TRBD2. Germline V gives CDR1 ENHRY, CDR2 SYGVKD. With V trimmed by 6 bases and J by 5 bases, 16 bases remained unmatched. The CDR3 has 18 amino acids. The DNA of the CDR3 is TGTGCCATCAGGGACTCCCTGGCTAGCGGGGGGGCCCCGGAGACCCAGTACTTC. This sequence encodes CAIRDSLASGGAPETQYF.

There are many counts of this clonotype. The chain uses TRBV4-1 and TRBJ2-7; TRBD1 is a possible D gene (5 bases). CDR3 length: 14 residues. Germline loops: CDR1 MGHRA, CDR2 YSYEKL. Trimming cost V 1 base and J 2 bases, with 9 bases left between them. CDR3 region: CASSQVAGTYEQYF. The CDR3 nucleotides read TGCGCCAGCAGCCAAGTCGCAGGGACCTACGAGCAGTACTTC.

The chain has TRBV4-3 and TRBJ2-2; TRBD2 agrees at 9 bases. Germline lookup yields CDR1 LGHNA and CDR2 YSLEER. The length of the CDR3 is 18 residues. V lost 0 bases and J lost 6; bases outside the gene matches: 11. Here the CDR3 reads CASSQDAGRGGGAGELFF. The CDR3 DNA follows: TGCGCCAGCAGCCAAGATGCGGGGCGGGGGGGAGGTGCCGGGGAGCTGTTTTTT.

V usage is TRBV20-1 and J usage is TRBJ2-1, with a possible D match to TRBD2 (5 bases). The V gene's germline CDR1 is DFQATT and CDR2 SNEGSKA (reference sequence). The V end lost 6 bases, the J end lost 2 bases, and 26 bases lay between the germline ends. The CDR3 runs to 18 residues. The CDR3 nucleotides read TGCAGTGCCCCGACGGCCACGTCTGTCAAGCGGACCTACAATGAGCAGTTCTTC. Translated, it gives CSAPTATSVKRTYNEQFF.

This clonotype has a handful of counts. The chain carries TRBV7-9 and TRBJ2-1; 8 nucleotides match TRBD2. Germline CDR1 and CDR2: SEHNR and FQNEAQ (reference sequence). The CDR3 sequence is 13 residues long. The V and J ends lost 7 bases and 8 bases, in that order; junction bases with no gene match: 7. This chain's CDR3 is CASTQTSEDEQFF. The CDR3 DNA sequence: TGTGCCAGCACCCAGACTAGCGAAGATGAGCAGTTCTTC.

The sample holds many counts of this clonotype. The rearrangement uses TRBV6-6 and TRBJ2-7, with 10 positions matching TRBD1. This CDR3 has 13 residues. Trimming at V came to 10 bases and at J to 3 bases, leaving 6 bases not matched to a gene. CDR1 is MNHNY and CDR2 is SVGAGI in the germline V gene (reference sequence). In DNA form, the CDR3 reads TGTGCCACTGTGACAGGGGGCGGCTACGAGCAGTACTTC. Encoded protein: CATVTGGGYEQYF.

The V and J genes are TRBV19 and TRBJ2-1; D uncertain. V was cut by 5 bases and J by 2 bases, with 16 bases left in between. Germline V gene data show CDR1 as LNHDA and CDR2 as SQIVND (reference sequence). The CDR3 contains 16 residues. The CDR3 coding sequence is TGTGCCAGTAGTTATGAGGACCCATTAACCTACAATGAGCAGTTCTTC. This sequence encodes CASSYEDPLTYNEQFF.

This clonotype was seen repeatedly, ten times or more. The CDR3 sequence is CSVAGTSGSREQYF. CDR3 nucleotide sequence: TGCAGCGTCGCCGGGACTAGCGGGAGTAGGGAGCAGTACTTC. This chain connects TRBV29-1 to TRBJ2-7; the match to TRBD2 covers 14 bases. Germline trimming cut 6 bases from V and 7 bases from J; bases unmatched to any gene: 8. The CDR3 is 14 residues long. Germline V gene sequence: CDR1 SQVTM, CDR2 ANQGSEA.

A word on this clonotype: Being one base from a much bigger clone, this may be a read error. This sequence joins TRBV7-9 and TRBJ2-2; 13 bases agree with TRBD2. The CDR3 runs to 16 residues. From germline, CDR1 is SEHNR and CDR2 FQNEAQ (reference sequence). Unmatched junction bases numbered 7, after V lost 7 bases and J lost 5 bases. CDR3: CASTRTSGRGTGELFF. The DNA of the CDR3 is TGTGCCAGCACCCGGACTAGCGGGAGAGGGACCGGGGAGCTGTTTTTT.

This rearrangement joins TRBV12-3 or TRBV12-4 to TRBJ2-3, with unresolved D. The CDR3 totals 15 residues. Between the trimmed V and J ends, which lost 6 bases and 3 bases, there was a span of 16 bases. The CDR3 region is CASSAPHGLTDTQYF. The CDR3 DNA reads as TGTGCCAGCAGCGCCCCGCATGGCTTAACAGATACGCAGTATTTT.

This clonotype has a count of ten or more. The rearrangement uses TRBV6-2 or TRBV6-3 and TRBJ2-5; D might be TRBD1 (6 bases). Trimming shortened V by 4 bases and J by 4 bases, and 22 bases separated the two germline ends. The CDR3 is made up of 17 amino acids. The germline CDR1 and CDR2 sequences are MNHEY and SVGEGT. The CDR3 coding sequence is TGTGCCAGCAGTTTCGGACAGCGAGGGATACGTCGAGAGACCCAGTACTTC. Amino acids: CASSFGQRGIRRETQYF.

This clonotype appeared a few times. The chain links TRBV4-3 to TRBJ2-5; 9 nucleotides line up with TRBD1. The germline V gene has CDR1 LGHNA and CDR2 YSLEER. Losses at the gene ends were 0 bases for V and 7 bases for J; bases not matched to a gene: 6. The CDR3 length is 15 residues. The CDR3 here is CASSQERTGVATQYF. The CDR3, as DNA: TGCGCCAGCAGCCAAGAACGGACAGGGGTGGCGACCCAGTACTTC.

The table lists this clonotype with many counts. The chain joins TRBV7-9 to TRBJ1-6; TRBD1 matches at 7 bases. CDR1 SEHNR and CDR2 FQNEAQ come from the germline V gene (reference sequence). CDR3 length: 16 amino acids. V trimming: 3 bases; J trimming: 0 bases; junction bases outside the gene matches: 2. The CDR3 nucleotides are TGTGCCAGCAGCTTGGGACAGCGCTCCTATAATTCACCCCTCCACTTT. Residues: CASSLGQRSYNSPLHF.

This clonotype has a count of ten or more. DNA for the CDR3: TGTGCCAGCAGCTGGGCTGAGGTTCCGATGCGACCCCTCCACTTT. This encodes CASSWAEVPMRPLHF. The rearrangement joins TRBV5-6 to TRBJ1-6; unclear D gene. The CDR3 totals 15 residues. Per the germline V gene, CDR1 is SGHDT and CDR2 is YYEEEE. V lost 3 bases and J 12 bases, leaving 19 bases between the germline ends. The whole variable domain, filled in from reference TRBV5-6 and TRBJ1-6, reads DAGVTQSPTHLIKTRGQQVTLRCSPKSGHDTVSWYQQALGQGPQFIFQYYEEEERQRGNFPDRFSGHQFPNYSSELNVNALLLGDSALYLCASSWAEVPMRPLHFGNGTRLTVT.